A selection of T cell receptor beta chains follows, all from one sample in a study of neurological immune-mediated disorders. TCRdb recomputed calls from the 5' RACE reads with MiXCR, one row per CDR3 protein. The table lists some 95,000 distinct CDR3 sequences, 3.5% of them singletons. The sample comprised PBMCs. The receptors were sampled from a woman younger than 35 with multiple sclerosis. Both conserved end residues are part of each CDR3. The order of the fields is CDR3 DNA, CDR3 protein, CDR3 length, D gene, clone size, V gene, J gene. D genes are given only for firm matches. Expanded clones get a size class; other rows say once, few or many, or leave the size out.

CDR3 DNA: TGTGCCAGCAGCTCGCGACAACCCCATTGCGACGAGCAGTACTTC
CDR3 protein: CASSSRQPHCDEQYF
CDR3 length: 15
D gene: -
clone size: many
V gene: TRBV7-9
J gene: TRBJ2-7

CDR3 DNA: TGCAGCGTATTCGATGAGAGGTCTAATGAAAAACTGTTTTTT
CDR3 protein: CSVFDERSNEKLFF
CDR3 length: 14
D gene: -
clone size: many
V gene: TRBV29-1
J gene: TRBJ1-4

CDR3 DNA: TGTGCCAGCAATAAAGCGGGAGGGCTTGACGAGCAGTACTTC
CDR3 protein: CASNKAGGLDEQYF
CDR3 length: 14
D gene: TRBD2
clone size: many
V gene: TRBV28
J gene: TRBJ2-7

CDR3 DNA: TGTGCCAGCAGCTTAGGCACAGGGGACCAAGAGACCCAGTACTTC
CDR3 protein: CASSLGTGDQETQYF
CDR3 length: 15
D gene: TRBD1
clone size: many
V gene: TRBV7-9
J gene: TRBJ2-5

CDR3 DNA: TGTGCCAGCAGTGACAGAGGGGAGACCCAGTACTTC
CDR3 protein: CASSDRGETQYF
CDR3 length: 12
D gene: -
clone size: many
V gene: TRBV6-6
J gene: TRBJ2-5

CDR3 DNA: TGTGCCATCAGTGGCATCGGACAGGGGGTGCCGAGACAAGAGACCCAGTACTTC
CDR3 protein: CAISGIGQGVPRQETQYF
CDR3 length: 18
D gene: TRBD1
clone size: -
V gene: TRBV10-3
J gene: TRBJ2-5

CDR3 DNA: TGCAGTGCTAGAGATAGGGCAGCTGCAACTAATGAAAAACTGTTTTTT
CDR3 protein: CSARDRAAATNEKLFF
CDR3 length: 16
D gene: -
clone size: many
V gene: TRBV20-1
J gene: TRBJ1-4

CDR3 DNA: TGTGCCACCAGCCCCAGGGGTAGGTCCTACGAGCAGTACTTC
CDR3 protein: CATSPRGRSYEQYF
CDR3 length: 14
D gene: -
clone size: many
V gene: TRBV15
J gene: TRBJ2-7

CDR3 DNA: TGCGCCAGCAGCTCCGGGACAGGGGTCTCTGGGGCCAACGTCCTGACTTTC
CDR3 protein: CASSSGTGVSGANVLTF
CDR3 length: 17
D gene: TRBD1
clone size: many
V gene: TRBV5-1
J gene: TRBJ2-6

CDR3 DNA: TGTGCCACCAGTGATTTCGGTGAAAGGGGGCCAGATACGCAGTATTTT
CDR3 protein: CATSDFGERGPDTQYF
CDR3 length: 16
D gene: TRBD1
clone size: many
V gene: TRBV24-1
J gene: TRBJ2-3

CDR3 DNA: TGTGCCAGCTCACCACCCGGGACAGTCTCTGGAAACACCATATATTTT
CDR3 protein: CASSPPGTVSGNTIYF
CDR3 length: 16
D gene: TRBD1
clone size: -
V gene: TRBV18
J gene: TRBJ1-3

CDR3 DNA: TGTGCCAGCAGCCAGGGGACTTCCAATTTGCAGTATTTT
CDR3 protein: CASSQGTSNLQYF
CDR3 length: 13
D gene: -
clone size: many
V gene: TRBV7-6
J gene: TRBJ2-3

CDR3 DNA: TGTGCCAGCAGCCCACAGGGGGCTTTTCAGCCCCAGCATTTT
CDR3 protein: CASSPQGAFQPQHF
CDR3 length: 14
D gene: TRBD1
clone size: many
V gene: TRBV5-5
J gene: TRBJ1-5

CDR3 DNA: TGTGCCAGCAGTTTAGGACTTAGGACAGGGGGCACAGATACGCAGTATTTT
CDR3 protein: CASSLGLRTGGTDTQYF
CDR3 length: 17
D gene: TRBD1
clone size: few
V gene: TRBV12-3/TRBV12-4
J gene: TRBJ2-3

CDR3 DNA: TGTGCCAGCAGTTCCCACCTGGCGGGAGGGCCGCGGGCAGATACGCAGTATTTT
CDR3 protein: CASSSHLAGGPRADTQYF
CDR3 length: 18
D gene: TRBD2
clone size: many
V gene: TRBV27
J gene: TRBJ2-3

CDR3 DNA: TGTGCCAGCAGCTTAGCGATCGAGAGGCGGGAGGGCAATGAGCAGTTCTTC
CDR3 protein: CASSLAIERREGNEQFF
CDR3 length: 17
D gene: TRBD2
clone size: few
V gene: TRBV7-2
J gene: TRBJ2-1

CDR3 DNA: TGCAGCGTTGCCAGAGAACCATATCAGCCCCAGCATTTT
CDR3 protein: CSVAREPYQPQHF
CDR3 length: 13
D gene: -
clone size: many
V gene: TRBV29-1
J gene: TRBJ1-5

CDR3 DNA: TGTGCCAGCAGTTACTCGTTAGAGGGGGAGAGCTCCTACAATGAGCAGTTCTTC
CDR3 protein: CASSYSLEGESSYNEQFF
CDR3 length: 18
D gene: -
clone size: many
V gene: TRBV6-2/TRBV6-3
J gene: TRBJ2-1

CDR3 DNA: TGTGCCAGCAGCAAAATTCCGGGGTATCAGCCCCAGCATTTT
CDR3 protein: CASSKIPGYQPQHF
CDR3 length: 14
D gene: -
clone size: many
V gene: TRBV21-1
J gene: TRBJ1-5

CDR3 DNA: TGCGCCAGCAGCTCTGCGGGGGGTCCAGATACGCAGTATTTT
CDR3 protein: CASSSAGGPDTQYF
CDR3 length: 14
D gene: TRBD2
clone size: many
V gene: TRBV5-1
J gene: TRBJ2-3

CDR3 DNA: TGCGCCAGCAGCTTGGGGGAGGCTAAGACCCAGAATTTT
CDR3 protein: CASSLGEAKTQNF
CDR3 length: 13
D gene: -
clone size: few
V gene: TRBV5-1
J gene: TRBJ1-5

CDR3 DNA: TGTGCCAGCAGCTTACCGGGCAGTCTGGGCACTGAAGCTTTCTTT
CDR3 protein: CASSLPGSLGTEAFF
CDR3 length: 15
D gene: -
clone size: many
V gene: TRBV7-2
J gene: TRBJ1-1

CDR3 DNA: TGTGCCAGCAGCCGTTACGATCTGAACACTGAAGCTTTCTTT
CDR3 protein: CASSRYDLNTEAFF
CDR3 length: 14
D gene: -
clone size: many
V gene: TRBV5-6
J gene: TRBJ1-1

CDR3 DNA: TGTGCCAGCTCACCACTCAGCGGTCCTAGCACAGATACGCAGTATTTT
CDR3 protein: CASSPLSGPSTDTQYF
CDR3 length: 16
D gene: -
clone size: -
V gene: TRBV18
J gene: TRBJ2-3

CDR3 DNA: TGTGCCAGCAGTTCGTGGGGGCTTAAGGGCGGGGCCAACGTCCTGACTTTC
CDR3 protein: CASSSWGLKGGANVLTF
CDR3 length: 17
D gene: -
clone size: many
V gene: TRBV12-3/TRBV12-4
J gene: TRBJ2-6

CDR3 DNA: TGCGCCAGCAGCTTGGTGGGACAGATATTGAACACTGAAGCTTTCTTT
CDR3 protein: CASSLVGQILNTEAFF
CDR3 length: 16
D gene: TRBD1
clone size: -
V gene: TRBV5-1
J gene: TRBJ1-1